This T cell receptor (beta chain) derives from a study of T cell repertoires in cytomegalovirus infection. Study-wide context: The authors relied on CMV epitopes, both recently identified HLA-C-restricted and well-studied HLA-B-restricted. Based on public TCR beta signatures, there were indications of CMV infection and of a matching HLA type.

This CDR3 is 14 amino acids long. The germline V gene encodes CDR1 SGHVS and CDR2 FQNEAQ. Trimming cost V 5 bases and J 1 base, with 11 bases left between them. From the reads, TCRdb called clonotypes with MiXCR, one entry per CDR3 protein. This table holds 450,000 to 550,000 distinct CDR3 sequences, approximately 46% found once. For this clonotype: The antigen is unknown.

Regarding the study as a whole: In two of eight donors, the top clonotype was HLA-C-restricted CMV-specific. Public TCR beta family frequency separated CMV-and-HLA carriers, including in an independent cohort.

The chain couples TRBV7-8 to TRBJ1-1; a weak D match, TRBD1 (6 bases). The clonotype comes from a human donor in good health (CMV status not recorded). Some clones in this sample may be carry-over from other donors' samples. Source: cultured PBMCs, taken from culture after CMV antigen stimulation. The chain's CDR3 is CASSVRGGNTEAFF. The CDR3 coding sequence is TGTGCCAGCAGCGTCAGGGGAGGGAACACTGAAGCTTTCTTT.